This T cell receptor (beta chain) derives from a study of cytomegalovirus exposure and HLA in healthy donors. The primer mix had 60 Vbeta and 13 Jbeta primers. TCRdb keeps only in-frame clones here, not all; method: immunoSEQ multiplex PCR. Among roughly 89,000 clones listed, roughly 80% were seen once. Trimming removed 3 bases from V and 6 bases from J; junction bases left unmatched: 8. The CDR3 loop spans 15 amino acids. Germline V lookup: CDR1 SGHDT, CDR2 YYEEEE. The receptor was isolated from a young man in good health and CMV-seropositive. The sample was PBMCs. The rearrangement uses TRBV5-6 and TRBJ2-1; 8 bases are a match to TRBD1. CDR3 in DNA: TGTGCCAGCAGCTCGCCCCTGGACAGGGCCAATGAGCAGTTCTTC. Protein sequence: CASSSPLDRANEQFF.